The 16 T cell receptor beta chains below come from one sample, sequenced in a study of T cell responses to AZD1222 COVID-19 vaccine. Clones were read by immunoSEQ multiplex PCR, and TCRdb kept only the in-frame ones, dropping some. The table shows more than 100,000 clones, with more than 75% occurring only once. This specimen consisted of peripheral blood, obtained on day 0 of AZD1222 vaccination. The receptors derive from an adult in good health.

The sample holds one count of this clone. The chain couples TRBV4-2 to TRBJ2-7, with D uncertain. This CDR3 is 16 amino acids long. CDR1 is LGHNA and CDR2 is YNFKEQ in the germline V gene. The V end lost 1 base, the J end lost 4 bases, and 17 bases lay between the germline ends. CDR3 sequence reads: CASSQGVGWQPYEQYF. The CDR3 coding sequence is TGTGCCAGCAGCCAAGGAGTCGGGTGGCAACCTTACGAGCAGTACTTC.

The chain is built from TRBV5-6 and TRBJ2-3; D not certain. The CDR3 sequence is 13 residues long. Germline-derived CDR1 and CDR2 are SGHDT and YYEEEE. V lost 4 bases to trimming and J lost 6 bases, with 12 bases between them. CDR3 coding DNA: TGTGCCAGCAGCCCCGAGTCAGTGGATACGCAGTATTTT. It codes for CASSPESVDTQYF.

The V gene is TRBV7-9, the J gene TRBJ1-2; 9 positions agree with TRBD1. Germline V gives CDR1 SEHNR, CDR2 FQNEAQ (reference sequence). V was clipped by 5 bases and J by 4 bases; unmatched bases: 8. The CDR3 extends over 15 amino acids. CDR3 residues: CASSPAGQGSYGYTF. The CDR3 nucleotides read TGTGCCAGCAGCCCCGCCGGACAGGGGAGCTATGGCTACACCTTC.

The chain combines TRBV2 with TRBJ2-7, with TRBD1 matching over 8 bases. This CDR3 is 15 amino acids long. The germline CDR1 and CDR2 sequences are SNHLY and FYNNEI. Unmatched junction bases numbered 5, after V lost 1 base and J lost 3 bases. CDR3 bases: TGTGCCAGCAGTGAAGGGACAGGGCCCCTCTACGAGCAGTACTTC. Protein product: CASSEGTGPLYEQYF. The entire variable domain, with the rest obtained from reference TRBV2 and TRBJ2-7, is as follows: EPEVTQTPSHQVTQMGQEVILRCVPISNHLYFYWYRQILGQKVEFLVSFYNNEISEKSEIFDDQFSVERPDGSNFTLKIRSTKLEDSAMYFCASSEGTGPLYEQYFGPGTRLTVT.

V usage is TRBV3-1 (or the pseudogene TRBV3-2) and J usage is TRBJ2-5, with 10 bases identical to TRBD2. The CDR3 spans 17 residues. Trimming at V came to 1 base and at J to 1 base, leaving 6 bases not matched to a gene. Per the germline V gene, CDR1 is LGHDT and CDR2 is YNNKEL (reference sequence). The CDR3: CASSQVLAGGRQETQYF. Here the CDR3 DNA reads TGTGCCAGCAGCCAAGTTTTAGCGGGGGGCCGCCAAGAGACCCAGTACTTC.

The J gene is TRBJ2-1, the V gene TRBV30, with TRBD2 identical over 12 bases. Germline V gives CDR1 GTSNPN, CDR2 SVGIG (reference sequence). The CDR3 covers 14 residues. V lost 1 base, J lost 7 bases, and 2 bases stayed unmatched. The CDR3 region is CAWSATSGGNEQFF. The CDR3 region has the DNA TGTGCCTGGAGTGCGACTAGCGGGGGAAATGAGCAGTTCTTC.

The rearrangement joins TRBV3-1 (or the pseudogene TRBV3-2) to TRBJ2-2; D is ambiguous. The CDR3 is made up of 11 amino acids. The V end was cut by 6 bases, the J end by 8 bases, with 7 bases between. Germline V lookup: CDR1 LGHDT, CDR2 YNNKEL (reference sequence). The CDR3 protein is CASSEWGELFF. The DNA for the CDR3 is TGTGCCAGCAGTGAATGGGGGGAGCTGTTTTTT.

This chain joins TRBV5-6 and TRBJ2-2, with TRBD2 as a possible D gene (5 bases). The V gene's germline CDR1 is SGHDT and CDR2 YYEEEE. The length of the CDR3 is 15 residues. Trimming removed 0 bases at V and 0 bases at J, with 6 bases between. The CDR3 DNA is TGTGCCAGCAGCTTGGCGGGGTCGAACACCGGGGAGCTGTTTTTT. It encodes CASSLAGSNTGELFF.

The chain joins TRBV19 to TRBJ1-6; perhaps TRBD1 as D (6 bases). CDR1 is LNHDA and CDR2 is SQIVND in the germline V gene (reference sequence). This CDR3 contains 16 residues. V lost 4 bases and J lost 5, with 15 bases in between. This CDR3 is CASSTGQYNNNSPLHF. Written as DNA, the CDR3 is TGTGCCAGTAGTACCGGACAGTATAATAATAATTCACCCCTCCACTTT.

This rearrangement joins TRBV25-1 to TRBJ1-2; D is possibly TRBD1 (5 bases). V lost 3 bases, J lost 8 bases, and 13 bases lay in between. The CDR3 spans 13 residues. Per the germline V gene, CDR1 is MGHDK and CDR2 is SYGVNS. In DNA, the CDR3 is TGTGCCAGCAGTGAGGGGGAGGCGGGAGGCTACACCTTC. Translated: CASSEGEAGGYTF.

This rearrangement joins TRBV6-2 or TRBV6-3 to TRBJ1-1; TRBD1 aligns across 8 bases. The V and J ends lost 6 bases and 4 bases, in that order; junction bases with no gene match: 7. Germline values: CDR1 MNHEY, CDR2 SVGEGT. The CDR3 sequence is 14 residues long. This CDR3 reads CASSPTGVGTEAFF. CDR3 DNA sequence: TGTGCCAGCAGCCCGACAGGGGTCGGCACTGAAGCTTTCTTT.

This chain connects TRBV9 to TRBJ2-6, with D possibly being TRBD1 (6 bases). Germline V gives CDR1 SGDLS, CDR2 YYNGEE. The length of the CDR3 is 16 residues. V lost 0 bases, J lost 6 bases, and 13 bases lay in between. The CDR3, as DNA: TGTGCCAGCAGCGTAGAACAGGGACCTCCGGCCAACGTCCTGACTTTC. Amino acid sequence: CASSVEQGPPANVLTF.

V usage is TRBV5-1 and J usage is TRBJ2-7; the D gene is possibly TRBD1 (6 bases). The CDR3 spans 16 residues. CDR1 and CDR2 (germline): SGHRS, YFSETQ. V was shortened by 5 bases and J by 5 bases, with 23 bases between the two germline ends. CDR3 protein: CASRSEGQSPFHEQYF. CDR3 bases: TGCGCCAGCAGGTCCGAGGGACAATCCCCCTTCCACGAGCAGTACTTC.

This clone was seen just once. This chain uses TRBV10-3 with TRBJ1-3; D is undetermined. Germline CDR1 ENHRY, CDR2 SYGVKD. The germline V and J ends were trimmed by 0 bases and 7 bases, with 4 bases remaining between them. The CDR3 is made up of 12 amino acids. CDR3 sequence reads: CAISESGNTIYF. In DNA, the CDR3 is TGTGCCATCAGTGAGTCAGGGAACACCATATATTTT.

The chain carries TRBV12-5 and TRBJ1-1; D is ambiguous. CDR3 length equals 13 residues. From germline, CDR1 is LGHNT and CDR2 FRNRAP. Trimming cost V 3 bases and J 0 bases, with 5 bases left between them. As DNA, the CDR3 is TGTGCTAGTGGTTTATCCGTGAACACTGAAGCTTTCTTT. Translating it yields CASGLSVNTEAFF.

This chain links TRBV6-1 with TRBJ2-7; 7 bases fit TRBD1. The CDR3 has 14 amino acids. Germline V gene data show CDR1 as MNHNS and CDR2 as SASEGT. V was clipped by 3 bases and J by 3 bases; unmatched bases: 5. The chain's CDR3 is CASSDPGQSYEQYF. CDR3 in DNA: TGTGCCAGCAGTGACCCGGGACAGAGCTACGAGCAGTACTTC.